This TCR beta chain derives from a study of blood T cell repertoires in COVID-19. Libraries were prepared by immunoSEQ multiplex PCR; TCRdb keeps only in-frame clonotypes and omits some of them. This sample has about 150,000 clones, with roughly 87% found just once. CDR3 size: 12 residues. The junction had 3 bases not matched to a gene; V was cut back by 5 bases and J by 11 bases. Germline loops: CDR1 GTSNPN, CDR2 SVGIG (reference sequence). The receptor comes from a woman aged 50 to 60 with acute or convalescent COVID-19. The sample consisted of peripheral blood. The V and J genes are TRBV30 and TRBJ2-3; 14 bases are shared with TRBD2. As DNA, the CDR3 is TGTGCCTGGGGGACTAGCGGGAGCATGCAGTATTTT. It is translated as CAWGTSGSMQYF.